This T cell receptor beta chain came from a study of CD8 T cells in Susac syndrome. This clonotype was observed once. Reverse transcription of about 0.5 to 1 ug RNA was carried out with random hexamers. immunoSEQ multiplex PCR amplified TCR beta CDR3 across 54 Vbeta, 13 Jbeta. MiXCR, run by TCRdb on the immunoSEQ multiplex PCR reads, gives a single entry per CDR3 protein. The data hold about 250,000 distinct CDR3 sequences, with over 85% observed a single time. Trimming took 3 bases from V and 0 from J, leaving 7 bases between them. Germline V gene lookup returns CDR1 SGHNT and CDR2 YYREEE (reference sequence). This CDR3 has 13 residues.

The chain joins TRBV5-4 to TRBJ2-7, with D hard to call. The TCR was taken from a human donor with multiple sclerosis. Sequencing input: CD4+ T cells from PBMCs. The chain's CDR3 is CASSWNPSYEQYV. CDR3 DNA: TGTGCCAGCAGCTGGAATCCCTCCTACGAGCAGTACGTC.